Shown below are 10 T cell receptor beta chains from a single sample sequenced in a study of OX40 agonist ivuxolimab in advanced cancers. The protocol was immunoSEQ multiplex PCR, while the TCRdb copy is restricted to in-frame clones and leaves out a portion. The repertoire includes approximately 30,000 clones, about four fifths of them detected once, and roughly a third sits in the top ten. This specimen was CD4+ or CD8+ T cells sorted from blood, taken in a trial of the OX40 agonist ivuxolimab. The source of these receptors is an adult with an advanced solid tumor such as melanoma, head and neck, liver or kidney cancer.

J is TRBJ1-1 and V is TRBV4-2; D may be TRBD1 (6 bases). The V gene lost 1 base and the J gene lost 1 base, with 10 bases spanning the gap. Germline assignment: CDR1 LGHNA and CDR2 YNFKEQ. The CDR3 is 15 amino acids. The CDR3: CASSQGPGANTEAFF. CDR3 in DNA: TGTGCCAGCAGCCAAGGTCCAGGGGCGAACACTGAAGCTTTCTTT.

The V and J genes are TRBV5-6 and TRBJ1-1; D perhaps matches TRBD1 (5 bases). The ends were cut back, 5 bases at V and 10 bases at J, with 15 bases in the middle. The CDR3 covers 12 residues. Per the germline V gene, CDR1 is SGHDT and CDR2 is YYEEEE. This chain's CDR3 is CASSLEGSRAFF. Written as DNA, the CDR3 is TGTGCCAGCAGTCTAGAGGGGAGTAGAGCTTTCTTT.

The CDR3 protein is CASSFSSLTDTQYF. The CDR3 bases are TGTGCCAGCAGTTTCTCCTCGCTAACAGATACGCAGTATTTT. The chain is built from TRBV27 and TRBJ2-3; D gene uncertain. CDR3 length: 14 amino acids. The ends were cut back, 3 bases at V and 3 bases at J, with 10 bases in the middle. From germline, CDR1 is MNHEY and CDR2 SMNVEV (reference sequence).

This rearrangement joins TRBV9 to TRBJ2-1, with D possibly being TRBD1 (5 bases). V was cut by 0 bases and J by 10 bases, with 11 bases left in between. The CDR3 has 13 residues. Germline CDR1 reads SGDLS; CDR2 reads YYNGEE. DNA for the CDR3: TGTGCCAGCAGCGTAGGGGGTCGGACAGAGCAGTTCTTC. It encodes CASSVGGRTEQFF.

V gene TRBV5-4 combines with J gene TRBJ1-4; weak D call: TRBD1 (5 bases). The CDR3 is 16 amino acids. V shed 0 bases and J shed 8 bases, with 17 bases lying between them. Germline V gene sequence: CDR1 SGHNT, CDR2 YYREEE (reference sequence). The CDR3 sequence is CASSLDQRAGGEKLFF. The DNA of the CDR3 is TGTGCCAGCAGCTTGGATCAACGTGCCGGGGGGGAAAAACTGTTTTTT. Using reference TRBV5-4 and TRBJ1-4 for the parts outside the CDR3, the full variable domain is ETGVTQSPTHLIKTRGQQVTLRCSSQSGHNTVSWYQQALGQGPQFIFQYYREEENGRGNFPPRFSGLQFPNYSSELNVNALELDDSALYLCASSLDQRAGGEKLFFGSGTQLSVL.

This chain uses TRBV11-3 with TRBJ2-1, with D possibly being TRBD1 (6 bases). Trimming took off 5 bases at V and 5 bases at J, with 10 bases between the two ends. From germline, CDR1 is SGHNT and CDR2 YENEEA. There are 13 residues in the CDR3. CDR3: CASSLRDNNEQFF. The CDR3 region has the DNA TGTGCCAGCAGCCTCCGGGACAACAATGAGCAGTTCTTC.

This clone occurred once. The J gene is TRBJ2-7, the V gene TRBV5-1; 14 positions match TRBD2. Looked up from germline, CDR1 is SGHRS and CDR2 is YFSETQ. The CDR3 is 15 amino acids. The trim removed 5 bases at V and 2 bases at J, leaving 3 bases unmatched. The CDR3 region has the DNA TGCGCCAGCAGTCTGGGACTAGCGGGAGCCTACGAGCAGTACTTC. Its protein is CASSLGLAGAYEQYF.

The chain combines TRBV5-1 with TRBJ2-4, with D perhaps TRBD1 (6 bases). Germline CDR1 reads SGHRS; CDR2 reads YFSETQ. The V gene lost 2 bases and the J gene lost 0 bases, with 18 bases spanning the gap. The CDR3 totals 18 residues. CDR3 coding DNA: TGCGCCAGCAGCTTTACCCCTCACCAGGGGCTAGCCAAAAACATTCAGTACTTC. Translation: CASSFTPHQGLAKNIQYF.

The rearrangement links TRBV6-1 to TRBJ1-2, with D maybe TRBD1 (6 bases). The CDR3 length is 18 residues. Per germline, CDR1 MNHNS and CDR2 SASEGT. V was cut by 3 bases and J by 0 bases, with 20 bases left in between. In nucleotides, the CDR3 is TGTGCCAGCAGTGACCCACTGGACAGCCCACCCTCTAACTATGGCTACACCTTC. Translation gives CASSDPLDSPPSNYGYTF.

The chain couples TRBV29-1 to TRBJ1-2; D gene uncertain. The V and J ends lost 6 bases and 3 bases respectively, with 14 bases between them. The CDR3 covers 13 residues. From germline, CDR1 is SQVTM and CDR2 ANQGSEA. The CDR3 nucleotides are TGCAGCGTAACTACTGGAGTGGACTATGGCTACACCTTC. Translating gives CSVTTGVDYGYTF. The variable domain in full, with the rest retrieved from reference TRBV29-1 and TRBJ1-2, is SAVISQKPSRDICQRGTSLTIQCQVDSQVTMMFWYRQQPGQSLTLIATANQGSEATYESGFVIDKFPISRPNLTFSTLTVSNMSPEDSSIYLCSVTTGVDYGYTFGSGTRLTVV.